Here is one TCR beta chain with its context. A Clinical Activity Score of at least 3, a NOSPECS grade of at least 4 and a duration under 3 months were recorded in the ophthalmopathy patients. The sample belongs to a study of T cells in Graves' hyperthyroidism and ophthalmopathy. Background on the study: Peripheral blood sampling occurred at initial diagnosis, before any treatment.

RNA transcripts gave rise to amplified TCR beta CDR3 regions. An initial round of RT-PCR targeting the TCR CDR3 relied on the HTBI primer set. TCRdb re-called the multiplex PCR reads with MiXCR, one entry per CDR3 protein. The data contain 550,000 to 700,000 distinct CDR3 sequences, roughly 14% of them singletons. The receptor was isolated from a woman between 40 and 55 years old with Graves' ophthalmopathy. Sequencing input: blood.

In DNA form, the CDR3 reads TGTGCCTGGAGTGTAAGCTTTGGCAGGGACTATGGCTACACCTTC. The encoded protein is CAWSVSFGRDYGYTF. The V and J genes are TRBV30 and TRBJ1-2, with D perhaps matching TRBD1 (5 bases). V was cut by 0 bases and J by 3 bases, with 14 bases left in between. The CDR3 spans 15 residues. Germline V CDR1 and CDR2: GTSNPN, SVGIG (reference sequence).